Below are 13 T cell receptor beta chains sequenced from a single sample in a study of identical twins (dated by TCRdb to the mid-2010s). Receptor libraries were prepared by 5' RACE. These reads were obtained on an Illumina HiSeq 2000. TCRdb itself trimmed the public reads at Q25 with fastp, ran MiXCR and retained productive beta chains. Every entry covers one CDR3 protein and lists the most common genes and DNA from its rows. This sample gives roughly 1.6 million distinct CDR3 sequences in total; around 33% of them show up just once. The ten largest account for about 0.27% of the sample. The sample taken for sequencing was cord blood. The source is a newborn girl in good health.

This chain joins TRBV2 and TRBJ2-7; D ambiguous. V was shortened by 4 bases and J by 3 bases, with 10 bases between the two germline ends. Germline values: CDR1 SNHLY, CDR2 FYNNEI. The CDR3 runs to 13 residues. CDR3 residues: CASSVFRVYEQYF. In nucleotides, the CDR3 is TGTGCCAGCAGTGTTTTTAGAGTCTACGAGCAGTACTTC.

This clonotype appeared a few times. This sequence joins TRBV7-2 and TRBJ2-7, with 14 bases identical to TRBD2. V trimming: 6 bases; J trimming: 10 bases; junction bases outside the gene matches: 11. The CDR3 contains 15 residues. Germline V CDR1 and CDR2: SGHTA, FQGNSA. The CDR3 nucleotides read TGTGCCAGCAGTCCCGGGACTAGCGGGGGCAATGAACAGTACTTC. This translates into CASSPGTSGGNEQYF.

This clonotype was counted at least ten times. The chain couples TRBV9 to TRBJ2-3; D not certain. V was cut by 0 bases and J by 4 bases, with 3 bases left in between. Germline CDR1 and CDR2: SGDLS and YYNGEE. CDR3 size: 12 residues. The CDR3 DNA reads TGTGCCAGCAGCGTAGCTGCAGATACGCAGTATTTT. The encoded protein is CASSVAADTQYF.

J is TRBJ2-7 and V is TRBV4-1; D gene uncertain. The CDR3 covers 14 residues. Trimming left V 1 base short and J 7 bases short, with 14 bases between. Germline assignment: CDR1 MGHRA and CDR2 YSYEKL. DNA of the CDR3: TGCGCCAGCAGCCAAGGTGATAGTTCCAATGAGCAGTACTTC. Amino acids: CASSQGDSSNEQYF.

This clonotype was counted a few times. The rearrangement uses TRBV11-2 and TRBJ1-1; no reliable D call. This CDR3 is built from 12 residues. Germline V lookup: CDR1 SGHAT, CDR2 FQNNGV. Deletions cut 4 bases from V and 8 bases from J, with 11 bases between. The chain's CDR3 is CASSSLGREAFF. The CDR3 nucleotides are TGTGCCAGCAGCTCCTTAGGGAGGGAAGCTTTCTTT.

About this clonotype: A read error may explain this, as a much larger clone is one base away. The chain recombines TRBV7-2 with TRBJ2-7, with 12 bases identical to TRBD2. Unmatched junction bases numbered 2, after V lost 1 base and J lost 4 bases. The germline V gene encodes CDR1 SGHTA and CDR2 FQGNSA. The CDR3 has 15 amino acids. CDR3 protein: CASSLVTSGSYEQYF. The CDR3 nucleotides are TGTGCCAGCAGCTTAGTGACTAGCGGGAGTTACGAGCAGTACTTC.

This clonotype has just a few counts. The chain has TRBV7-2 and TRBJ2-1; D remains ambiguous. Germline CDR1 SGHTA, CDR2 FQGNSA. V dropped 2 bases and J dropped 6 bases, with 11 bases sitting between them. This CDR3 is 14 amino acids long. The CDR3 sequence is CASSLRSSSNEQFF. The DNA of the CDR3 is TGTGCCAGCAGCTTAAGATCTAGTTCCAATGAGCAGTTCTTC.

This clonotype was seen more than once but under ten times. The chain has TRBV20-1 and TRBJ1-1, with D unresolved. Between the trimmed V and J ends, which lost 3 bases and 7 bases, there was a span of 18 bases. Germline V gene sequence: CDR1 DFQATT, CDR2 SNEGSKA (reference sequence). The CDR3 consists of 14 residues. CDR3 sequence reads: CSARSQLGILEAFF. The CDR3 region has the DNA TGCAGTGCTAGGAGCCAACTGGGAATACTTGAAGCTTTCTTT.

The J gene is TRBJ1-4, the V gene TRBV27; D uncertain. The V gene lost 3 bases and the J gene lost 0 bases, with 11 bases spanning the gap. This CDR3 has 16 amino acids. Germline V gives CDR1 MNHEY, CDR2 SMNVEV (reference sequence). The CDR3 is CASSLWAFSTNEKLFF. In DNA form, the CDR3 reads TGTGCCAGCAGTTTGTGGGCCTTTTCAACTAATGAAAAACTGTTTTTT.

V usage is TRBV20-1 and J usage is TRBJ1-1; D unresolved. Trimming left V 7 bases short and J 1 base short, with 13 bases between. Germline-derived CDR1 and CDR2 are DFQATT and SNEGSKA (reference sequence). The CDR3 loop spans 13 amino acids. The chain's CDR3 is CSGKRQSNTEAFF. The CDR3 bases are TGCAGTGGAAAAAGGCAATCGAACACTGAAGCTTTCTTT.

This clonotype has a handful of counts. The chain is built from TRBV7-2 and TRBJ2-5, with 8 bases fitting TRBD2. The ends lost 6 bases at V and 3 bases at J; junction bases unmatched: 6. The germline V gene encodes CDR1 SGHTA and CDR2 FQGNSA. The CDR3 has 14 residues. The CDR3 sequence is CASSRTSKKETQYF. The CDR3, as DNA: TGTGCCAGCAGTCGGACTAGCAAAAAAGAGACCCAGTACTTC.

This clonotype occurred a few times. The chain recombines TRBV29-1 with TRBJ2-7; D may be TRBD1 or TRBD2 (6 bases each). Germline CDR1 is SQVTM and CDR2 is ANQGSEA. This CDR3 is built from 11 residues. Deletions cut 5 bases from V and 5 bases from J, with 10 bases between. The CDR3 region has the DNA TGCAGCGTTAAGGGGGGCAACGAGCAGTACTTC. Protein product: CSVKGGNEQYF.

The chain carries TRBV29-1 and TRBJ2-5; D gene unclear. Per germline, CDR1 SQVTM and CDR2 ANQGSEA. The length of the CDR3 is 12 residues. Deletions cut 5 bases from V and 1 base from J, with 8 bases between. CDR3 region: CSVSRSQETQYF. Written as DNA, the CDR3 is TGCAGCGTTAGCAGGAGCCAAGAGACCCAGTACTTC.